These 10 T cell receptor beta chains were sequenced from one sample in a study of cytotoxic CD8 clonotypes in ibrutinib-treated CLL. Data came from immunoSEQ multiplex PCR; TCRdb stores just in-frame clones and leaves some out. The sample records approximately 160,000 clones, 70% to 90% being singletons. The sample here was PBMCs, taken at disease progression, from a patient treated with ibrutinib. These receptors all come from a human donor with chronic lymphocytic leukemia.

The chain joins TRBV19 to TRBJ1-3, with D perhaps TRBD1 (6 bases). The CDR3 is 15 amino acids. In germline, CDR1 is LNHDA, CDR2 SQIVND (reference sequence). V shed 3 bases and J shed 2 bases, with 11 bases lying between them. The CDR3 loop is CASSIGRGAGNTIYF. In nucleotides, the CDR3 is TGTGCCAGTAGTATCGGCAGGGGAGCTGGAAACACCATATATTTT.

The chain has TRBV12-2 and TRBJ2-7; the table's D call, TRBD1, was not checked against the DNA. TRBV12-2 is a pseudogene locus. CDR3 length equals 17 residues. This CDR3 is CASRLAGQSPSSYEQYF. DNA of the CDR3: TGTGCAAGTCGCTTAGCGGGACAGTCGCCTAGCTCCTACGAGCAGTACTTC.

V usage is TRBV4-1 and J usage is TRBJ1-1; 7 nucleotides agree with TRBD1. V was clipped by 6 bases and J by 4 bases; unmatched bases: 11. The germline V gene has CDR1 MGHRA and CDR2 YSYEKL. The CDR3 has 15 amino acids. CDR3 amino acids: CASSVQQGTPTEAFF. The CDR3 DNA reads TGCGCCAGCAGTGTCCAACAGGGGACCCCCACTGAAGCTTTCTTT.

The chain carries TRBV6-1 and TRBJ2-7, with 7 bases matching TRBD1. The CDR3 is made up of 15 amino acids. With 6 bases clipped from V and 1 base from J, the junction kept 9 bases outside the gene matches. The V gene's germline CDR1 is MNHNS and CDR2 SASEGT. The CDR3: CASRLQGTPSYEQYF. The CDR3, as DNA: TGTGCCAGCAGGCTACAGGGGACCCCTTCCTACGAGCAGTACTTC.

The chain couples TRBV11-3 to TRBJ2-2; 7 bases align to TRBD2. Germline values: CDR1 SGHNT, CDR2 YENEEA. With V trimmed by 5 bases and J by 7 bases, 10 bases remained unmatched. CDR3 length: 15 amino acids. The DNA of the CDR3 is TGTGCCAGCAGCGGGGGGGAGGGCTGGATCGGGGAGCTGTTTTTT. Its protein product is CASSGGEGWIGELFF. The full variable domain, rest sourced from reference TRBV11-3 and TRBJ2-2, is EAGVVQSPRYKIIEKKQPVAFWCNPISGHNTLYWYLQNLGQGPELLIRYENEEAVDDSQLPKDRFSAERLKGVDSTLKIQPAELGDSAVYLCASSGGEGWIGELFFGEGSRLTVL.

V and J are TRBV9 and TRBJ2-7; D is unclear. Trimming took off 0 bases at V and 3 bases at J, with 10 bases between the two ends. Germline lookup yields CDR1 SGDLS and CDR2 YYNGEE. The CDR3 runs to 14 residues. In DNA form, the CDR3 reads TGTGCCAGCAGCGTAGGTAATGACCTCTACGAGCAGTACTTC. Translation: CASSVGNDLYEQYF. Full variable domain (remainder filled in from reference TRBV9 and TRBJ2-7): DSGVTQTPKHLITATGQRVTLRCSPRSGDLSVYWYQQSLDQGLQFLIQYYNGEERAKGNILERFSAQQFPDLHSELNLSSLELGDSALYFCASSVGNDLYEQYFGPGTRLTVT.

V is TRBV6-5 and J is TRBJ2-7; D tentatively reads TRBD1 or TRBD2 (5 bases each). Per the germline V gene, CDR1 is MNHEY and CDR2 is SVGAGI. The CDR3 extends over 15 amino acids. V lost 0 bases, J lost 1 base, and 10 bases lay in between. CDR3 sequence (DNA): TGTGCCAGCAGTTACTCGGATGGGGGATCCTACGAGCAGTACTTC. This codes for CASSYSDGGSYEQYF.

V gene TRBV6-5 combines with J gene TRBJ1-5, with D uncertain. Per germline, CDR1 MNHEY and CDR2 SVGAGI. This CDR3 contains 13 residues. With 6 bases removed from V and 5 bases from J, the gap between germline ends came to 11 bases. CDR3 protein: CASSSARDQPQHF. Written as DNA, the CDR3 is TGTGCCAGCAGCTCCGCTCGGGATCAGCCCCAGCATTTT.

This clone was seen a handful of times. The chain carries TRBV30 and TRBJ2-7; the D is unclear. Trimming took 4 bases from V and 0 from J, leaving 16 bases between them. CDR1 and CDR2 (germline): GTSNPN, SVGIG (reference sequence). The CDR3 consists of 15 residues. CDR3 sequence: CAWKWAALSSYEQYF. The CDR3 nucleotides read TGTGCCTGGAAGTGGGCAGCCCTCAGCTCCTACGAGCAGTACTTC.

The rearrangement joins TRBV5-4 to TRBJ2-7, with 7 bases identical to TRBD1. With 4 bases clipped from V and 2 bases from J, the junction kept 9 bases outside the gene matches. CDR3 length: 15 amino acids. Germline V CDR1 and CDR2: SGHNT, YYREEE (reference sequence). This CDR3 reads CASSHRDRLTYEQYF. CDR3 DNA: TGTGCCAGCAGCCACCGGGACAGACTAACCTACGAGCAGTACTTC.